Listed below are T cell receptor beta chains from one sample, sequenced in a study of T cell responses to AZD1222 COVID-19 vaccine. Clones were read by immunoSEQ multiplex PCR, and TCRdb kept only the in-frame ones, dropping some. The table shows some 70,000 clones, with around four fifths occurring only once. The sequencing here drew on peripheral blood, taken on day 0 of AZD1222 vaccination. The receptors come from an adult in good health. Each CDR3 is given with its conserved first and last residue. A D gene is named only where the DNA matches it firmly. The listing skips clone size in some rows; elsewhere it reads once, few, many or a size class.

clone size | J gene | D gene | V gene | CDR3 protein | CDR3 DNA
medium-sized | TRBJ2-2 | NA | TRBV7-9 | CASSPGELFF | TGTGCCAGTTCGCCCGGGGAGCTGTTTTTT
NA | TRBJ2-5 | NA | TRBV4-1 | CASSQTEGGTQYF | TGCGCCAGCAGCCAAACAGAGGGGGGGACCCAGTACTTC
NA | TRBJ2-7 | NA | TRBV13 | CASSVRLPGATYEQYF | TGTGCCAGCAGCGTTAGACTCCCGGGGGCAACCTACGAGCAGTACTTC
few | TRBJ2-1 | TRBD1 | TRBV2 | CASSEVGQLYNEQFF | TGTGCCAGCAGTGAAGTGGGACAGCTTTACAATGAGCAGTTCTTC
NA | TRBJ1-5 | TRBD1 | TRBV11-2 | CASSLTGGSNQPQHF | TGTGCCAGCAGCTTGACAGGGGGAAGCAATCAGCCCCAGCATTTT
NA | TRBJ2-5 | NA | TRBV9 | CASSSRGQGETQYF | TGTGCCAGCAGTTCCCGGGGGCAGGGAGAGACCCAGTACTTC
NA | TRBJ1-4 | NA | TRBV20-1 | CSAGYNEKLFF | TGCAGTGCGGGTTATAATGAAAAACTGTTTTTT
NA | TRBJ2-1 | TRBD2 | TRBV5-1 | CASRSAGTSGGYNEQFF | TGCGCCAGCAGATCTGCCGGGACTAGCGGGGGGTACAATGAGCAGTTCTTC
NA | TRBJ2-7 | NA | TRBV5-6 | CASSLQGSSYEQYF | TGTGCCAGCAGCTTGCAAGGGAGCTCCTACGAGCAGTACTTC
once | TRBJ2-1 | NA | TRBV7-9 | CASSLGGRQNEQFF | TGTGCCAGCAGCTTAGGGGGGAGGCAGAATGAGCAGTTCTTC
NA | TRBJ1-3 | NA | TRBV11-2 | CASSSRSETGNTIYF | TGTGCCAGCAGCTCCAGGTCCGAAACTGGAAACACCATATATTTT
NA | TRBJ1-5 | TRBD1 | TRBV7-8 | CASSNRGSGQPQHF | TGTGCCAGCAGCAACAGGGGTTCGGGGCAGCCCCAGCATTTT
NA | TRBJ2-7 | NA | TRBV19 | CARSGQGRYEQYF | TGTGCCAGAAGTGGGCAGGGGCGCTACGAGCAGTACTTC
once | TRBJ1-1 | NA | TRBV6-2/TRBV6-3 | CASSYPLPGRRNTEAFF | TGTGCCAGCAGTTACCCCCTGCCTGGGCGGAGGAACACTGAAGCTTTCTTT
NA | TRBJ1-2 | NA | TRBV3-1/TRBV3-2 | CASSLAGAYGYTF | TGTGCCAGCAGCCTGGCCGGGGCTTATGGCTACACCTTC
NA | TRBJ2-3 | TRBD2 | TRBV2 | CASTERGDTDTQYF | TGTGCCAGCACCGAGCGGGGGGACACAGATACGCAGTATTTT
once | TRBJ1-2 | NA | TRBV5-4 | CASSFGGLDYGYTF | TGTGCCAGCAGCTTCGGGGGGCTCGACTATGGCTACACCTTC
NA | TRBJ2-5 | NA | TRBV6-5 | CASKVAGQETQYF | TGTGCCAGCAAGGTGGCAGGCCAAGAGACCCAGTACTTC
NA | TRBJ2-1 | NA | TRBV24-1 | CATSDFKYRDEQFF | TGTGCCACCAGTGATTTTAAGTACCGGGATGAGCAGTTCTTC
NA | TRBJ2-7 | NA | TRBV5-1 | CASSWTPSVSSYEQYF | TGCGCCAGCAGCTGGACCCCCTCGGTTAGCTCCTACGAGCAGTACTTC
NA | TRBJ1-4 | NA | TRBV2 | CASNNPTSGEEKLFF | TGTGCCAGCAATAACCCGACTTCCGGGGAGGAAAAACTGTTTTTT
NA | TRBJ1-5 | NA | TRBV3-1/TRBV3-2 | CASSPRTGDQPQHF | TGTGCCAGCAGCCCACGGACCGGAGATCAGCCCCAGCATTTT
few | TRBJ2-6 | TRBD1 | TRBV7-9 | CASSSTGGAGANVLTF | TGTGCCAGCAGCTCCACAGGGGGCGCCGGGGCCAACGTCCTGACTTTC
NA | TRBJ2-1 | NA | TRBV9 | CASSLTPPQGEQFF | TGTGCCAGCAGCTTGACTCCTCCCCAGGGTGAGCAGTTCTTC
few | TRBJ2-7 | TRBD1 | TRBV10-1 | CASRAQTGPYEQYF | TGCGCCAGCAGAGCCCAGACAGGGCCCTACGAGCAGTACTTC
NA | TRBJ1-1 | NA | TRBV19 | CASSWVGVNTEAFF | TGTGCCAGTAGCTGGGTTGGGGTCAACACTGAAGCTTTCTTT
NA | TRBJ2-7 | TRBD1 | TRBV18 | CASSPPRQGAMYEQYF | TGTGCCAGCTCACCACCCCGACAGGGGGCAATGTACGAGCAGTACTTC
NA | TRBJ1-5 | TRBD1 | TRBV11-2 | CASSPTGGSNQPQHF | TGTGCCAGCAGCCCGACAGGGGGTAGCAATCAGCCCCAGCATTTT
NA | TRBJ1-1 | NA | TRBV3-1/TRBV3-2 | CATSQENTEAFF | TGTGCGACCAGTCAGGAGAACACTGAAGCTTTCTTT
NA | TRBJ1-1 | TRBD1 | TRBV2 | CATQGVNTNTEAFF | TGTGCCACCCAGGGGGTAAACACGAACACTGAAGCTTTCTTT
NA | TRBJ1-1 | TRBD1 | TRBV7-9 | CASSDRVATEAFF | TGTGCCAGCAGCGACAGGGTTGCCACTGAAGCTTTCTTT
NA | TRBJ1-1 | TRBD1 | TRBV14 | CASSQAGGGTEAFF | TGTGCCAGCAGCCAGGCAGGGGGGGGCACTGAAGCTTTCTTT
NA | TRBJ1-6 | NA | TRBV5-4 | CASSLFGLTGNSPLHF | TGTGCCAGCAGCTTATTCGGCCTGACGGGGAATTCACCCCTCCACTTT
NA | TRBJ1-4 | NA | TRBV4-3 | CASSPRTGVSNEKLFF | TGCGCCAGCAGCCCCCGCACGGGGGTGAGTAATGAAAAACTGTTTTTT
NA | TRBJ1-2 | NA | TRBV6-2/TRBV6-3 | CASSYFTYGYTF | TGTGCCAGCAGTTACTTTACCTATGGCTACACCTTC
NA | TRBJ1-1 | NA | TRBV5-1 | CASSLESLDGEAFF | TGCGCCAGCAGCTTGGAAAGCCTGGATGGTGAAGCTTTCTTT
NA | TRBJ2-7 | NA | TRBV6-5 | CASRAAGAESYEQYF | TGTGCCAGCAGGGCCGCCGGAGCGGAGTCCTACGAGCAGTACTTC
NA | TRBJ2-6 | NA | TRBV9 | CASSAQGSGANVLTF | TGTGCCAGCAGCGCACAGGGCTCTGGGGCCAACGTCCTGACTTTC
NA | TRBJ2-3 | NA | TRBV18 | CASSPGPQLTDTQYF | TGTGCCAGCTCCCCCGGCCCCCAACTCACAGATACGCAGTATTTT
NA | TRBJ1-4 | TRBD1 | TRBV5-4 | CASSWDRGDEKLFF | TGTGCCAGCAGCTGGGACAGGGGAGATGAAAAACTGTTTTTT
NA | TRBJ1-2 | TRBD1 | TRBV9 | CASTRDRDSYGYTF | TGTGCCAGTACTCGGGACAGGGATAGCTATGGCTACACCTTC
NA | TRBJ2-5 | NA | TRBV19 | CASRSRDQETQYF | TGTGCCAGTAGGAGCAGGGACCAAGAGACCCAGTACTTC
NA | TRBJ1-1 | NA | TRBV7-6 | CASSLQGGNTEAFF | TGTGCCAGCAGCTTACAGGGCGGGAACACTGAAGCTTTCTTT
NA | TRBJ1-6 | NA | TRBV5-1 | CASSLAQGPSYNSPLHF | TGCGCCAGCAGCTTGGCCCAGGGCCCCTCCTATAATTCACCCCTCCACTTT
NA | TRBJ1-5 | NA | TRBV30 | CAWSLGFGQPQHF | TGTGCCTGGAGTTTAGGCTTCGGTCAGCCCCAGCATTTT
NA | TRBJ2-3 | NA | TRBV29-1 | CSVERGKTDTQYF | TGCAGCGTTGAGAGAGGGAAGACAGATACGCAGTATTTT
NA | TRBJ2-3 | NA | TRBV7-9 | CASTMTFTDTQYF | TGTGCCAGCACCATGACTTTCACAGATACGCAGTATTTT